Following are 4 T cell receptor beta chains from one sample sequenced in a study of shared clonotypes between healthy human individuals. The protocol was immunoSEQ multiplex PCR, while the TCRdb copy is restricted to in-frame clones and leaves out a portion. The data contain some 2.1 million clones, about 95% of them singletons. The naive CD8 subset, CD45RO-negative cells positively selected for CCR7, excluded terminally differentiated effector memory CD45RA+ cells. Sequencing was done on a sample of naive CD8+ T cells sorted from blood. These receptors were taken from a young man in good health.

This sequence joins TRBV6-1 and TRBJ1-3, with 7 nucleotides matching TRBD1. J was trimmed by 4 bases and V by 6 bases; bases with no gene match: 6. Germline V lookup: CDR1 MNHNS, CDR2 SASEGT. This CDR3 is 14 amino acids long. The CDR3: CASRKGARGNTIYF. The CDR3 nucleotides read TGTGCCAGCAGAAAGGGGGCGCGAGGAAACACCATATATTTT.

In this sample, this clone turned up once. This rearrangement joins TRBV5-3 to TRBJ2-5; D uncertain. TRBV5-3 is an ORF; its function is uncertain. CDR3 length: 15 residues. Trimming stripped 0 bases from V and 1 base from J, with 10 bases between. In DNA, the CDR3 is TGTGCCAGAAGCTTGGCCGGGCCACCCCAAGAGACCCAGTACTTC. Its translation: CARSLAGPPQETQYF.

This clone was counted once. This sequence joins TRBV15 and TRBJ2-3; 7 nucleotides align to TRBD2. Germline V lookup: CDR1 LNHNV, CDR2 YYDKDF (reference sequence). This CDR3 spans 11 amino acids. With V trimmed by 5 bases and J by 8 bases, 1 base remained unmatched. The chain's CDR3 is CATSGGGTQYF. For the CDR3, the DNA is TGTGCCACCAGCGGCGGGGGTACGCAGTATTTT.

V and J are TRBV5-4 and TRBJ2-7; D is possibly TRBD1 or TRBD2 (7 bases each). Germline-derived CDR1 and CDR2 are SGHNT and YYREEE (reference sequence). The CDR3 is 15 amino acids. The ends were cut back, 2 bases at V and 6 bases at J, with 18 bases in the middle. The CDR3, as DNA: TGTGCCAGCAGCTTCCAGGGGGAGGGCCGACTCGAGCAGTACTTC. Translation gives CASSFQGEGRLEQYF. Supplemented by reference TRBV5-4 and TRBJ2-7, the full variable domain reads ETGVTQSPTHLIKTRGQQVTLRCSSQSGHNTVSWYQQALGQGPQFIFQYYREEENGRGNFPPRFSGLQFPNYSSELNVNALELDDSALYLCASSFQGEGRLEQYFGPGTRLTVT.